These 10 T cell receptor beta chains share one sample of origin, sequenced in a study of T cells in Graves' hyperthyroidism and ophthalmopathy. Regions amplified from RNA transcripts were the TCR beta CDR3 regions. The HTBI primer set was used in a first-round RT-PCR of the TCR CDR3. MiXCR, applied by TCRdb to the multiplex PCR reads, yields one record per CDR3 protein. The profile covers hundreds of thousands of distinct CDR3 sequences, with 14% appearing a single time and about 10% taken by the ten largest. The sequenced sample consisted of blood. The receptors derive from a woman under 30 with Graves' hyperthyroidism.

The J gene is TRBJ1-2, the V gene TRBV29-1; D unresolved. Trimming took 4 bases from V and 4 from J, leaving 10 bases between them. The CDR3 extends over 12 amino acids. Germline CDR1 reads SQVTM; CDR2 reads ANQGSEA. CDR3 loop: CSVADGSYGYTF. CDR3 coding DNA: TGCAGCGTTGCAGACGGGTCCTATGGCTACACCTTC.

This clonotype appeared a few times. This chain joins TRBV10-3 and TRBJ1-1; D uncertain. The CDR3 is 13 residues long. The germline V gene encodes CDR1 ENHRY and CDR2 SYGVKD. V lost 2 bases to trimming and J lost 7 bases, with 11 bases between them. The CDR3, as DNA: TGTGCCATCAGTGAGCCCGAGGACGGTGAAGCTTTCTTT. Protein: CAISEPEDGEAFF.

On this clonotype: Given a much more abundant clone one base away, this may be a read error. This rearrangement joins TRBV2 to TRBJ2-1; a weak D match, TRBD1 (6 bases). Looked up from germline, CDR1 is SNHLY and CDR2 is FYNNEI. The CDR3 loop spans 14 amino acids. V lost 8 bases, J lost 7 bases, and 18 bases lay in between. As DNA, the CDR3 is TGTGCCAGCTCCGGGTTAACAGGGTTGAATGAGCAGTTCTTC. This sequence encodes CASSGLTGLNEQFF. The whole variable domain, remainder taken from reference TRBV2 and TRBJ2-1, is EPEVTQTPSHQVTQMGQEVILRCVPISNHLYFYWYRQILGQKVEFLVSFYNNEISEKSEIFDDQFSVERPDGSNFTLKIRSTKLEDSAMYFCASSGLTGLNEQFFGPGTRLTVL.

This clonotype has a count of ten or more. This rearrangement joins TRBV12-3 or TRBV12-4 to TRBJ1-1; D not resolved. V was pared by 5 bases and J by 0 bases, with 19 bases between. The CDR3 covers 17 residues. CDR3 DNA sequence: TGTGCCAGCAGTACAAACCTACATCGGACGGTGAACACTGAAGCTTTCTTT. Translated: CASSTNLHRTVNTEAFF.

The gene calls are TRBV20-1 and TRBJ1-2, with 10 bases fitting TRBD1. Trimming removed 3 bases from V and 7 bases from J; junction bases left unmatched: 8. This CDR3 is 14 amino acids long. Germline V CDR1 and CDR2: DFQATT, SNEGSKA (reference sequence). CDR3 coding DNA: TGCAGTGCTAGCCTCCGGGACAGGGGTGGTGGCTACACCTTC. Protein product: CSASLRDRGGGYTF.

This clonotype appeared many times. This chain links TRBV12-3 or TRBV12-4 with TRBJ1-1, with a weak D call TRBD1 (6 bases). V dropped 6 bases and J dropped 0 bases, with 11 bases sitting between them. The CDR3 is 14 amino acids. CDR3 in DNA: TGTGCCAGCAGGACACAGGGCATGAACACTGAAGCTTTCTTT. Its translation: CASRTQGMNTEAFF.

This chain links TRBV28 with TRBJ1-6; D not resolved. This CDR3 contains 12 residues. Germline values: CDR1 MDHEN, CDR2 SYDVKM. V shed 6 bases and J shed 9 bases, with 9 bases lying between them. CDR3 sequence reads: CASRGVGSPLHF. The CDR3 nucleotides read TGTGCCAGCAGGGGCGTCGGTTCACCCCTCCACTTT. The full variable domain, its missing parts supplied by reference TRBV28 and TRBJ1-6, is DVKVTQSSRYLVKRTGEKVFLECVQDMDHENMFWYRQDPGLGLRLIYFSYDVKMKEKGDIPEGYSVSREKKERFSLILESASTNQTSMYLCASRGVGSPLHFGNGTRLTVT.

This clonotype has at least ten counts. The V gene is TRBV2, the J gene TRBJ1-1, with D unclear. The CDR3 extends over 14 amino acids. Germline CDR1 is SNHLY and CDR2 is FYNNEI. The germline V and J ends were trimmed by 8 bases and 0 bases, with 13 bases remaining between them. This chain's CDR3 is CASLGRSLNTEAFF. The DNA of the CDR3 is TGTGCCAGCCTTGGTAGGAGTTTGAACACTGAAGCTTTCTTT.

This clonotype has at least ten counts. This sequence joins TRBV12-3 or TRBV12-4 and TRBJ2-5; TRBD2 matches 9 bases. The CDR3 totals 14 residues. Losses at the gene ends were 5 bases for V and 4 bases for J; bases not matched to a gene: 5. The CDR3 region is CASSVSGSPETQYF. The CDR3 nucleotides read TGTGCCAGCAGTGTTAGCGGGAGTCCAGAGACCCAGTACTTC.

This clonotype was counted many times. The chain is built from TRBV6-1 and TRBJ1-2; D ambiguous. Germline loops: CDR1 MNHNS, CDR2 SASEGT. The CDR3 totals 14 residues. Trimming shortened V by 4 bases and J by 1 base, and 10 bases separated the two germline ends. The CDR3 loop reads CASSVTTSNYGYTF. Here the CDR3 DNA reads TGTGCCAGCAGTGTAACAACAAGTAACTATGGCTACACCTTC.